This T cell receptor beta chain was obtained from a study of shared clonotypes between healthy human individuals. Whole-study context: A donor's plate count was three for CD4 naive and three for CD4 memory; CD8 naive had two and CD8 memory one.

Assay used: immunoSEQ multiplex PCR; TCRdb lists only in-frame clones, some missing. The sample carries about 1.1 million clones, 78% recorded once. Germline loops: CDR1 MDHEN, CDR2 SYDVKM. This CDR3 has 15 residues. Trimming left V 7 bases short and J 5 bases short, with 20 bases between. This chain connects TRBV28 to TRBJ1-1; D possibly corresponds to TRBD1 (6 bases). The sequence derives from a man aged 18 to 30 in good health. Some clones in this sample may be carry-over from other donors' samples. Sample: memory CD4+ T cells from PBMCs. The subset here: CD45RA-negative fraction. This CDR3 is CASNTPFQGRTEAFF. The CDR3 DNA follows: TGTGCCAGCAATACCCCGTTCCAGGGGCGTACTGAAGCTTTCTTT.